This T cell receptor (beta chain) originates from a study of technical replicates of blood from a few donors. Profiled with immunoSEQ multiplex PCR; TCRdb holds only in-frame clones, not every one. Here the sample spans approximately 88,000 clones, 90% to 98% being singletons. Per germline, CDR1 SGHNT and CDR2 YYREEE (reference sequence). V was cut by 4 bases and J by 1 base, with 8 bases left in between. The CDR3 is made up of 13 amino acids. Sequencing used T cells isolated from PBMCs. The V and J genes are TRBV5-4 and TRBJ2-5, with D perhaps TRBD2 (6 bases). The origin of this receptor is a human donor in good health. DNA for the CDR3: TGTGCCAGCAGCCCGGGACTCCAAGAGACCCAGTACTTC. Its protein product is CASSPGLQETQYF.